Below are 26 T cell receptor beta chains sequenced from a single sample in a study of T cell responses to AZD1222 COVID-19 vaccine. Libraries were prepared by immunoSEQ multiplex PCR; TCRdb keeps only in-frame clonotypes and omits some of them. Counted here are 95,000 to 130,000 clones, about 90% occurring once; the ten biggest clones make up 7.5% to 8%. Specimen: peripheral blood, collected on day 0 of AZD1222 vaccination. Receptors were obtained from an adult in good health.

In its sample, this clone was seen a few times. The chain uses TRBV7-3 and TRBJ1-1; TRBD1 agrees at 7 bases. This CDR3 has 14 residues. V lost 5 bases and J lost 0; bases outside the gene matches: 3. Germline assignment: CDR1 SGHTA and CDR2 FQGTGA. The CDR3, as DNA: TGTGCCAGCAGCCCAGGGACAGTGAACACTGAAGCTTTCTTT. It is translated as CASSPGTVNTEAFF.

The chain uses TRBV6-2 or TRBV6-3 and TRBJ2-5; 9 bases are a match to TRBD2. J was trimmed by 5 bases and V by 0 bases; bases with no gene match: 13. The CDR3 has 18 amino acids. Germline loops: CDR1 MNHEY, CDR2 SVGEGT. CDR3 loop: CASSYSIQAGGPKETQYF. The DNA of the CDR3 is TGTGCCAGCAGTTACTCGATCCAGGCGGGGGGGCCGAAGGAGACCCAGTACTTC.

The V call is TRBV19, the J call TRBJ2-7, with D tentatively TRBD1 or TRBD2 (6 bases each). This CDR3 contains 15 residues. V dropped 3 bases and J dropped 4 bases, with 16 bases sitting between them. In germline, CDR1 is LNHDA, CDR2 SQIVND (reference sequence). The CDR3 here is CASSIRGVIGYEQYF. The CDR3 nucleotides are TGTGCCAGTAGTATTAGGGGGGTTATCGGTTACGAGCAGTACTTC.

The chain couples TRBV5-8 to TRBJ2-3; the D gene is possibly TRBD2 (6 bases). Trimming left V 4 bases short and J 4 bases short, with 16 bases between. The CDR3 covers 15 residues. The germline V gene has CDR1 SGHTS and CDR2 YDEGEE. CDR3 coding DNA: TGTGCCAGCAGCCGCGGGATGCCCGCGGCAGATACGCAGTATTTT. Translating it yields CASSRGMPAADTQYF.

The chain couples TRBV19 to TRBJ1-5; D is perhaps TRBD1 (5 bases). The CDR3 runs to 15 residues. Per the germline V gene, CDR1 is LNHDA and CDR2 is SQIVND (reference sequence). V lost 10 bases and J lost 2, with 18 bases in between. CDR3: CATNPGVLGNQPQHF. The CDR3 coding sequence is TGTGCCACCAATCCGGGGGTTCTAGGCAATCAGCCCCAGCATTTT.

This clone is medium-sized. J is TRBJ2-7 and V is TRBV27, with D perhaps assigned TRBD1 or TRBD2 (5 bases each). The germline CDR1 and CDR2 sequences are MNHEY and SMNVEV (reference sequence). V lost 10 bases and J 7 bases, leaving 26 bases between the germline ends. The CDR3 spans 15 residues. As DNA, the CDR3 is TGTGCCACCTCAACAACCGGGGCTTCCCGGGTGGAGCAGTACTTC. Translating it yields CATSTTGASRVEQYF.

CDR3 sequence (DNA): TGTGCCAGCGCCCAAGGTCAGGGGAGAGGGGCTGAAGCTTTCTTT. Its protein product is CASAQGQGRGAEAFF. The V call is TRBV2, the J call TRBJ1-1; weak D call: TRBD1 (6 bases). Trimming left V 8 bases short and J 6 bases short, with 22 bases between. The V gene's germline CDR1 is SNHLY and CDR2 FYNNEI. This CDR3 has 15 amino acids.

The table lists this clone with a few counts. In DNA, the CDR3 is TGTGCCAGCAGGGTGGACAGCTACGAGCAGTACTTC. Translated: CASRVDSYEQYF. The V gene is TRBV2, the J gene TRBJ2-7; tentatively, D is TRBD1 (6 bases). CDR1 is SNHLY and CDR2 is FYNNEI in the germline V gene. This CDR3 is built from 12 residues. V lost 6 bases to trimming and J lost 3 bases, with 9 bases between them.

The rearrangement uses TRBV5-1 and TRBJ2-5, with a possible D match to TRBD1 (5 bases). Germline loops: CDR1 SGHRS, CDR2 YFSETQ. The CDR3 consists of 14 residues. V lost 3 bases, J lost 3 bases, and 12 bases lay in between. CDR3 protein: CASSSQSGKETQYF. DNA for the CDR3: TGCGCCAGCAGCTCACAATCAGGGAAAGAGACCCAGTACTTC.

The CDR3 DNA reads as TGCACCAGCAGCCAAGACGGACTGAACACTGAAGCTTTCTTT. Its translation: CTSSQDGLNTEAFF. The chain uses TRBV1 and TRBJ1-1. TRBV1 counts as a pseudogene. The CDR3 runs 14 residues.

The V call is TRBV21-1, the J call TRBJ1-1; TRBD1, the D gene given by the table, was not confirmed from the DNA. TRBV21-1 is assigned pseudogene status. The CDR3 totals 18 residues. CDR3: CASSLTGGSSCKDTEAFF. The CDR3 DNA is TGTGCCAGCAGCTTAACAGGGGGCTCATCGTGTAAGGACACTGAAGCTTTCTTT.

The V gene is TRBV4-2, the J gene TRBJ1-2; a weak D match, TRBD1 (5 bases). The germline CDR1 and CDR2 sequences are LGHNA and YNFKEQ. The CDR3 runs 14 residues. The V end lost 1 base, the J end lost 4 bases, and 10 bases lay between the germline ends. In nucleotides, the CDR3 is TGTGCCAGCAGCCAAGTGGGGGATCCCTATGGCTACACCTTC. It encodes CASSQVGDPYGYTF.

The CDR3 region is CASVGQSNSNQPQHF. The CDR3 DNA reads TGTGCCAGCGTAGGACAGTCAAATAGCAATCAGCCCCAGCATTTT. The chain combines TRBV28 with TRBJ1-5; D may be TRBD1 (6 bases). CDR1 MDHEN and CDR2 SYDVKM come from the germline V gene. V lost 8 bases to trimming and J lost 0 bases, with 14 bases between them. The CDR3 loop spans 15 amino acids.

This clone has just one count. V gene TRBV7-9 combines with J gene TRBJ2-1; tentative D call: TRBD2 (6 bases). Between the trimmed V and J ends, which lost 5 bases and 6 bases, there was a span of 23 bases. The V gene's germline CDR1 is SEHNR and CDR2 FQNEAQ (reference sequence). The CDR3 is 17 amino acids. As DNA, the CDR3 is TGTGCCAGCAGCGCCGGATTCGGGACTCCCGATAGCAATGAGCAGTTCTTC. Translation: CASSAGFGTPDSNEQFF.

The chain is built from TRBV10-2 and TRBJ2-1; 9 bases line up with TRBD2. The CDR3 contains 15 residues. With V trimmed by 6 bases and J by 3 bases, 6 bases remained unmatched. Germline V gene sequence: CDR1 WSHSY, CDR2 SAAADI. The CDR3 sequence is CASSRSSGGYNEQFF. The CDR3 DNA is TGCGCCAGCAGCCGGAGTAGCGGGGGCTACAATGAGCAGTTCTTC.

The CDR3 DNA follows: TGTGCCACCAGCAGAGACCGGTCCATGGGATACGGCTACACCTTC. Its protein product is CATSRDRSMGYGYTF. The chain employs TRBV15 and TRBJ1-2; no firm D call. The germline gives CDR1 LNHNV, CDR2 YYDKDF (reference sequence). Trimming took 0 bases from V and 8 from J, leaving 16 bases between them. The CDR3 is made up of 15 amino acids. The full variable domain, rest sourced from reference TRBV15 and TRBJ1-2, is DAMVIQNPRYQVTQFGKPVTLSCSQTLNHNVMYWYQQKSSQAPKLLFHYYDKDFNNEADTPDNFQSRRPNTSFCFLDIRSPGLGDTAMYLCATSRDRSMGYGYTFGSGTRLTVV.

J is TRBJ1-4 and V is TRBV24-1; 9 nucleotides line up with TRBD1. The CDR3 is made up of 15 amino acids. CDR1 KGHDR and CDR2 SFDVKD come from the germline V gene. The junction had 7 bases not matched to a gene; V was cut back by 4 bases and J by 8 bases. The CDR3 spells CATSDSRQGGEKLFF. In DNA, the CDR3 is TGTGCCACCAGTGACTCTCGACAGGGGGGGGAAAAACTGTTTTTT.

This clone was detected only once. This chain links TRBV29-1 with TRBJ2-5; TRBD2 might be the D (6 bases). The germline CDR1 and CDR2 sequences are SQVTM and ANQGSEA. This CDR3 spans 13 amino acids. The germline V and J ends were trimmed by 5 bases and 1 base, with 11 bases remaining between them. CDR3 in DNA: TGCAGCGTTCCGCTCGGGGGCCAAGAGACCCAGTACTTC. This translates into CSVPLGGQETQYF.

The rearrangement uses TRBV24-1 and TRBJ1-2; 10 bases fit TRBD1. V was pared by 3 bases and J by 1 base, with 7 bases of the junction left unmatched. Germline V CDR1 and CDR2: KGHDR, SFDVKD. The CDR3 runs to 17 residues. The CDR3 DNA follows: TGTGCCACCAGTGATCCCGGACAGGGGGGAATTAACTATGGCTACACCTTC. Translated, it gives CATSDPGQGGINYGYTF.

The chain uses TRBV5-5 and TRBJ1-1; tentatively, D is TRBD1 (6 bases). The CDR3 runs 16 residues. Germline V gives CDR1 SGHKS, CDR2 YYEKEE (reference sequence). V lost 5 bases, J lost 3 bases, and 20 bases lay in between. The CDR3 loop reads CASSFRDRPLDTEAFF. The CDR3 coding sequence is TGTGCCAGCAGTTTTAGAGACAGGCCGTTAGACACTGAAGCTTTCTTT.

Points on this clone: At the DNA level, this CDR3 is encoded by other sequences in the same sample as well. This sequence joins TRBV14 and TRBJ1-6, with D maybe TRBD1 (6 bases). The CDR3 is 13 residues long. Between the trimmed V and J ends, which lost 6 bases and 7 bases, there was a span of 10 bases. Germline V lookup: CDR1 SGHDN, CDR2 FVKESK. Here the CDR3 DNA reads TGTGCCAGCAGTCTTCAGGGGAATTCACCCCTCCACTTT. This encodes CASSLQGNSPLHF.

The rearrangement joins TRBV28 to TRBJ1-2, with 8 bases that match TRBD1. CDR1 and CDR2 (germline): MDHEN, SYDVKM. Germline trimming cut 4 bases from V and 5 bases from J; bases unmatched to any gene: 3. The CDR3 sequence is 13 residues long. The CDR3 DNA reads TGTGCCAGCAGTTATACAGGGGGGTATGGCTACACCTTC. This sequence encodes CASSYTGGYGYTF.

The J gene is TRBJ1-2, the V gene TRBV28; D remains ambiguous. Looked up from germline, CDR1 is MDHEN and CDR2 is SYDVKM. Trimming shortened V by 7 bases and J by 4 bases, and 13 bases separated the two germline ends. The CDR3 is 13 residues long. CDR3 nucleotide sequence: TGTGCCAGCACCCTCCAGTACAGCTATGGCTACACCTTC. Residues: CASTLQYSYGYTF.

This clone was counted between two and nine times. The chain carries TRBV28 and TRBJ1-3, with D tentatively TRBD1 (5 bases). Germline CDR1 and CDR2: MDHEN and SYDVKM. CDR3 length: 13 residues. Trimming took off 8 bases at V and 4 bases at J, with 12 bases between the two ends. CDR3 loop: CASPNRHGNTIYF. The CDR3 DNA is TGTGCCAGCCCAAACAGGCACGGAAACACCATATATTTT.

The chain carries TRBV4-1 and TRBJ1-4; D is possibly TRBD1 (6 bases). V was cut by 2 bases and J by 0 bases, with 10 bases left in between. CDR3 length equals 16 residues. CDR1 is MGHRA, CDR2 YSYEKL, per germline. CDR3 DNA: TGCGCCAGCAGCCAACCCGGGACATCAACTAATGAAAAACTGTTTTTT. Encoded protein: CASSQPGTSTNEKLFF.

The chain recombines TRBV3-1 (or the pseudogene TRBV3-2) with TRBJ2-4, with D maybe TRBD1 (7 bases). CDR1 LGHDT and CDR2 YNNKEL come from the germline V gene (reference sequence). The CDR3 contains 19 residues. V lost 4 bases and J lost 0, with 22 bases in between. The CDR3, as DNA: TGTGCCAGCAGCCCCCAACCGACAGGGCCGGGGGTAGCCAAAAACATTCAGTACTTC. Translating gives CASSPQPTGPGVAKNIQYF.